Below, 32 T cell receptor beta chains from the same sample are listed, as sequenced in a study of T cell responses to AZD1222 COVID-19 vaccine. Only in-frame clones appear in the TCRdb table, and some are missing; sequencing was by immunoSEQ multiplex PCR. The sample holds some 150,000 clones, less than 90% seen once. The specimen comprised peripheral blood, sampled after recovery from COVID-19. The receptors derive from an adult who had recovered from COVID-19.

This clone was seen only once. The genes are TRBV24-1 and TRBJ2-4; weak D call: TRBD2 (6 bases). Trimming removed 1 base at V and 2 bases at J, with 8 bases between. This CDR3 contains 15 residues. CDR1 and CDR2 (germline): KGHDR, SFDVKD. CDR3 coding DNA: TGTGCCACCAGTGATTTCCGGGACTCCAAAAACATTCAGTACTTC. Amino acid sequence: CATSDFRDSKNIQYF.

The chain combines TRBV2 with TRBJ2-5; D assignment may be TRBD1 or TRBD2 (5 bases each). Trimming left V 3 bases short and J 1 base short, with 12 bases between. Germline CDR1 reads SNHLY; CDR2 reads FYNNEI. CDR3 length: 15 residues. The CDR3 sequence is CASSDRENFQETQYF. CDR3 bases: TGTGCCAGCAGTGACAGGGAGAATTTCCAAGAGACCCAGTACTTC.

The rearrangement joins TRBV6-5 to TRBJ1-5; D might be TRBD1 (5 bases). The CDR3 length is 15 residues. V was shortened by 6 bases and J by 6 bases, with 18 bases between the two germline ends. Germline V gives CDR1 MNHEY, CDR2 SVGAGI. The DNA for the CDR3 is TGTGCCAGCAGGGCTCGCGGGGGAAGGGGTCAGCCCCAGCATTTT. Translating it yields CASRARGGRGQPQHF.

V usage is TRBV9 and J usage is TRBJ2-2, with D possibly being TRBD2 (6 bases). The germline CDR1 and CDR2 sequences are SGDLS and YYNGEE. Trimming removed 7 bases at V and 0 bases at J, with 13 bases between. The CDR3 runs 15 residues. CDR3 amino acids: CASRPGGSNTGELFF. As DNA, the CDR3 is TGTGCCAGCCGCCCTGGGGGGTCGAACACCGGGGAGCTGTTTTTT.

The genes are TRBV20-1 and TRBJ1-2; D gene unclear. Deletions cut 3 bases from V and 4 bases from J, with 15 bases between. The CDR3 consists of 14 residues. CDR1 DFQATT and CDR2 SNEGSKA come from the germline V gene (reference sequence). CDR3 loop: CSASTQTTPYGYTF. CDR3 DNA sequence: TGCAGTGCTAGTACGCAAACGACCCCCTATGGCTACACCTTC.

The rearrangement links TRBV13 to TRBJ1-1; TRBD1 might be the D (5 bases). The CDR3 has 14 residues. Looked up from germline, CDR1 is PRHDT and CDR2 is FYEKMQ (reference sequence). Trimming removed 0 bases at V and 10 bases at J, with 15 bases between. This CDR3 reads CASSLGLVVGAAFF. The CDR3 DNA reads TGTGCCAGCAGCTTAGGCCTTGTAGTAGGGGCAGCTTTCTTT.

This chain connects TRBV18 to TRBJ2-1; D is uncertain. Germline V CDR1 and CDR2: KGHSH, LQKENI. CDR3 length: 15 residues. Trimming stripped 1 base from V and 0 bases from J, with 7 bases between. The CDR3 DNA reads as TGTGCCAGCTCACCACGGGCGAGCTCCTACAATGAGCAGTTCTTC. Its protein product is CASSPRASSYNEQFF. Based on the CDR3 plus reference TRBV18 and TRBJ2-1, the full variable domain is NAGVMQNPRHLVRRRGQEARLRCSPMKGHSHVYWYRQLPEEGLKFMVYLQKENIIDESGMPKERFSAEFPKEGPSILRIQQVVRGDSAAYFCASSPRASSYNEQFFGPGTRLTVL.

The chain combines TRBV7-9 with TRBJ1-2; the D gene is possibly TRBD1 (6 bases). Germline V gene data show CDR1 as SEHNR and CDR2 as FQNEAQ (reference sequence). Trimming shortened V by 3 bases and J by 3 bases, and 14 bases separated the two germline ends. This CDR3 has 15 amino acids. The CDR3 nucleotides are TGTGCCAGCAGCTTCGGGGCAGGGGTGGACTATGGCTACACCTTC. This gives the protein CASSFGAGVDYGYTF.

Here the CDR3 DNA reads TGTGCCAGCAGCTCCGGACAGGGGGCTCAAGGCTACACCTTC. Its protein is CASSSGQGAQGYTF. The rearrangement uses TRBV11-2 and TRBJ1-2, with TRBD1 matching over 11 bases. V gave up 4 bases and J gave up 8 bases; unmatched junction bases: 6. Germline V gene lookup returns CDR1 SGHAT and CDR2 FQNNGV. The CDR3 contains 14 residues. Full variable domain (rest looked up from reference TRBV11-2 and TRBJ1-2): EAGVAQSPRYKIIEKRQSVAFWCNPISGHATLYWYQQILGQGPKLLIQFQNNGVVDDSQLPKDRFSAERLKGVDSTLKIQPAKLEDSAVYLCASSSGQGAQGYTFGSGTRLTVV.

The rearrangement uses TRBV13 and TRBJ2-3, with 10 bases that match TRBD2. CDR3 length equals 16 residues. Germline V gene data show CDR1 as PRHDT and CDR2 as FYEKMQ (reference sequence). V was pared by 5 bases and J by 7 bases, with 12 bases of the junction left unmatched. The CDR3 loop reads CASSPGGLAGENTQYF. CDR3 bases: TGTGCCAGCAGCCCAGGTGGGCTAGCGGGGGAGAATACGCAGTATTTT.

The chain combines TRBV9 with TRBJ2-7; D uncertain. Trimming shortened V by 0 bases and J by 2 bases, and 15 bases separated the two germline ends. Germline CDR1 is SGDLS and CDR2 is YYNGEE. The CDR3 consists of 16 residues. The DNA for the CDR3 is TGTGCCAGCAGCGTAGAACCGGGCCCGGGCCCCTACGAGCAGTACTTC. This encodes CASSVEPGPGPYEQYF.

The CDR3 is CASSVGVLETQYF. CDR3 coding DNA: TGCGCCAGCAGTGTGGGGGTGCTGGAGACCCAGTACTTC. The chain recombines TRBV10-2 with TRBJ2-5; D tentatively reads TRBD1 or TRBD2 (5 bases each). Germline lookup yields CDR1 WSHSY and CDR2 SAAADI. V was pared by 4 bases and J by 5 bases, with 11 bases between. The CDR3 extends over 13 amino acids.

The chain has TRBV7-9 and TRBJ1-1; maybe TRBD1 (5 bases). Trimming pared 2 bases from V and 7 bases from J, leaving 14 bases between. Germline V gene data show CDR1 as SEHNR and CDR2 as FQNEAQ (reference sequence). This CDR3 has 14 amino acids. CDR3 amino acids: CASSLRGGTDEAFF. CDR3 in DNA: TGTGCCAGCAGCTTACGGGGCGGCACTGATGAAGCTTTCTTT.

The chain carries TRBV19 and TRBJ2-1; 11 positions agree with TRBD2. The germline gives CDR1 LNHDA, CDR2 SQIVND (reference sequence). This CDR3 comprises 17 residues. Trimming took 6 bases from V and 4 from J; bases not matched to a gene: 11. CDR3 residues: CASRGEASGRSYNEQFF. For the CDR3, the DNA is TGTGCCAGTAGGGGCGAGGCTAGCGGGAGGTCATACAATGAGCAGTTCTTC.

The rearrangement links TRBV28 to TRBJ2-7; the match to TRBD1 covers 10 bases. Trimming took 2 bases from V and 3 from J; bases not matched to a gene: 1. Germline-derived CDR1 and CDR2 are MDHEN and SYDVKM. The CDR3 runs to 14 residues. The CDR3 bases are TGTGCCAGCAGTTTAGGGACAGGGGTCTACGAGCAGTACTTC. Protein product: CASSLGTGVYEQYF.

V is TRBV11-3 and J is TRBJ2-5, with 7 positions matching TRBD2. CDR1 is SGHNT and CDR2 is YENEEA in the germline V gene. The ends lost 2 bases at V and 1 base at J; junction bases unmatched: 1. The CDR3 extends over 14 amino acids. The CDR3 DNA is TGTGCCAGCAGCTTAAGCGGGGTCCAAGAGACCCAGTACTTC. This codes for CASSLSGVQETQYF.

J is TRBJ2-2 and V is TRBV5-4; D may correspond to TRBD1 or TRBD2 (6 bases each). V lost 2 bases, J lost 7 bases, and 18 bases lay in between. Germline loops: CDR1 SGHNT, CDR2 YYREEE (reference sequence). This CDR3 contains 16 residues. CDR3 sequence reads: CASSFGGQGRSGELFF. CDR3 in DNA: TGTGCCAGCAGCTTTGGCGGCCAGGGGAGGAGCGGGGAGCTGTTTTTT.

The chain uses TRBV5-1 and TRBJ1-2; no clear D gene. The CDR3 is made up of 14 amino acids. V dropped 0 bases and J dropped 4 bases, with 10 bases sitting between them. Looked up from germline, CDR1 is SGHRS and CDR2 is YFSETQ. The CDR3 loop is CASSLGVIGYGYTF. DNA for the CDR3: TGCGCCAGCAGCTTGGGGGTAATAGGCTATGGCTACACCTTC.

The chain is built from TRBV9 and TRBJ1-1; D is perhaps TRBD1 (5 bases). Trimming took off 2 bases at V and 1 base at J, with 9 bases between the two ends. Germline CDR1 and CDR2: SGDLS and YYNGEE. There are 14 residues in the CDR3. The CDR3 sequence: CASSVPGGNTEAFF. Written as DNA, the CDR3 is TGTGCCAGCAGCGTGCCCGGGGGGAACACTGAAGCTTTCTTT.

This chain uses TRBV19 with TRBJ1-5; D is perhaps TRBD1 (6 bases). This CDR3 comprises 15 residues. Looked up from germline, CDR1 is LNHDA and CDR2 is SQIVND (reference sequence). The V end was cut by 3 bases, the J end by 13 bases, with 22 bases between. The CDR3 coding sequence is TGTGCCAGTAGTATTGGTGAAGGGGGATCAGCTTCACAGCATTTT. Translation: CASSIGEGGSASQHF.

This clone was observed once. The chain joins TRBV3-1 (or the pseudogene TRBV3-2) to TRBJ2-5; maybe TRBD2 (5 bases). V was trimmed by 0 bases and J by 7 bases, leaving 12 bases between them. CDR1 LGHDT and CDR2 YNNKEL come from the germline V gene (reference sequence). The CDR3 consists of 14 residues. The CDR3 bases are TGTGCCAGCAGCCAAGATTCGGGGTCCGGGACCCAGTACTTC. Residues: CASSQDSGSGTQYF.

This chain joins TRBV6-5 and TRBJ1-5, with a tentative D call TRBD1 (6 bases). CDR1 and CDR2 from the germline V gene are MNHEY and SVGAGI. V lost 7 bases, J lost 0 bases, and 10 bases lay in between. The CDR3 length is 14 residues. The CDR3 loop is CASIQGHSNQPQHF. CDR3 nucleotide sequence: TGTGCCAGCATTCAGGGACATAGCAATCAGCCCCAGCATTTT.

The chain carries TRBV6-5 and TRBJ1-4; 8 nucleotides align to TRBD1. Unmatched junction bases numbered 10, after V lost 6 bases and J lost 7 bases. The CDR3 is 15 residues long. From germline, CDR1 is MNHEY and CDR2 SVGAGI. This chain's CDR3 is CASRRTGIGVEKLFF. The CDR3 bases are TGTGCCAGCAGGCGGACAGGGATTGGGGTTGAAAAACTGTTTTTT.

The chain recombines TRBV6-5 with TRBJ2-5; D is undetermined. This CDR3 comprises 12 residues. The ends were cut back, 2 bases at V and 2 bases at J, with 3 bases in the middle. Germline assignment: CDR1 MNHEY and CDR2 SVGAGI. CDR3 protein: CASSYKQETQYF. For the CDR3, the DNA is TGTGCCAGCAGTTACAAGCAAGAGACCCAGTACTTC.

This rearrangement joins TRBV5-1 to TRBJ2-5; possibly TRBD1 for D (6 bases). The V gene lost 0 bases and the J gene lost 5 bases, with 26 bases spanning the gap. The CDR3 covers 19 residues. Germline V gives CDR1 SGHRS, CDR2 YFSETQ. CDR3 loop: CASSLAGPLQGSDRETQYF. The CDR3 DNA follows: TGCGCCAGCAGCTTGGCGGGCCCATTACAGGGATCGGATCGGGAGACCCAGTACTTC. Full variable domain (rest looked up from reference TRBV5-1 and TRBJ2-5): KAGVTQTPRYLIKTRGQQVTLSCSPISGHRSVSWYQQTPGQGLQFLFEYFSETQRNKGNFPGRFSGRQFSNSRSEMNVSTLELGDSALYLCASSLAGPLQGSDRETQYFGPGTRLLVL.

The rearrangement links TRBV6-6 to TRBJ1-1; D gene unclear. V lost 5 bases and J 3 bases, leaving 13 bases between the germline ends. Germline V lookup: CDR1 MNHNY, CDR2 SVGAGI (reference sequence). The CDR3 extends over 14 amino acids. CDR3 sequence (DNA): TGTGCCAGCAGTATCTTGGCAGCGGACACTGAAGCTTTCTTT. Its translation is CASSILAADTEAFF.

The chain is built from TRBV27 and TRBJ1-4; 9 bases fit TRBD1. The CDR3 loop spans 15 amino acids. V lost 0 bases, J lost 7 bases, and 3 bases stayed unmatched. The V gene's germline CDR1 is MNHEY and CDR2 SMNVEV (reference sequence). CDR3 bases: TGTGCCAGCAGTTTATCAGGGACAGGGATTGAAAAACTGTTTTTT. Amino acids: CASSLSGTGIEKLFF. Combining the CDR3 with reference TRBV27 and TRBJ1-4 gives the whole variable domain EAQVTQNPRYLITVTGKKLTVTCSQNMNHEYMSWYRQDPGLGLRQIYYSMNVEVTDKGDVPEGYKVSRKEKRNFPLILESPSPNQTSLYFCASSLSGTGIEKLFFGSGTQLSVL.

V usage is TRBV20-1 and J usage is TRBJ2-1; D call uncertain. CDR3 size: 12 residues. V lost 3 bases to trimming and J lost 7 bases, with 10 bases between them. Germline CDR1 is DFQATT and CDR2 is SNEGSKA (reference sequence). Written as DNA, the CDR3 is TGCAGTGCTAGTAGGCACAGTAATGAGCAGTTCTTC. Amino acids: CSASRHSNEQFF.

This clone has just one count. This chain uses TRBV28 with TRBJ1-1; TRBD1 might be the D (5 bases). The V and J ends lost 7 bases and 9 bases respectively, with 15 bases between them. From germline, CDR1 is MDHEN and CDR2 SYDVKM. This CDR3 spans 12 amino acids. The CDR3 is CASTRGGIKAFF. The CDR3 DNA reads TGTGCCAGCACCCGCGGGGGGATCAAAGCTTTCTTT.

The V gene is TRBV28, the J gene TRBJ2-1; 9 positions agree with TRBD2. This CDR3 has 15 residues. The V and J ends lost 10 bases and 8 bases, in that order; junction bases with no gene match: 15. CDR1 is MDHEN, CDR2 SYDVKM, per germline. CDR3 in amino acids: CATQRRLAGLYEQFF. CDR3 bases: TGTGCCACCCAGCGGAGGCTAGCGGGATTATATGAGCAGTTCTTC.

The rearrangement uses TRBV28 and TRBJ2-5; 9 bases align to TRBD2. Per germline, CDR1 MDHEN and CDR2 SYDVKM. The trim removed 4 bases at V and 2 bases at J, leaving 8 bases unmatched. CDR3 size: 16 residues. The CDR3 sequence: CASSYLAGSLQETQYF. In DNA, the CDR3 is TGTGCCAGCAGTTACCTAGCGGGGAGCTTGCAAGAGACCCAGTACTTC. The whole variable domain, remainder taken from reference TRBV28 and TRBJ2-5, is DVKVTQSSRYLVKRTGEKVFLECVQDMDHENMFWYRQDPGLGLRLIYFSYDVKMKEKGDIPEGYSVSREKKERFSLILESASTNQTSMYLCASSYLAGSLQETQYFGPGTRLLVL.

The chain has TRBV6-4 and TRBJ2-1; 8 nucleotides agree with TRBD1. J lost 6 bases, V lost 10 bases, and 2 bases had no gene match. There are 11 residues in the CDR3. CDR1 and CDR2 (germline): MRHNA, SNTAGT. The CDR3 region has the DNA TGTGCCACCCAGGGGGCCAATGAGCAGTTCTTC. This encodes CATQGANEQFF.